This TCR beta chain was profiled in a study of a mutant IDH1 vaccine in newly diagnosed glioma. Whole-study context: Patients had received radiotherapy, temozolomide, or both previously, most receiving both.

A remark on this clone: What it recognizes is unknown.

As for time point: week 11, during vaccination. Each dose of the vaccine consisted of 300 ug of mutant IDH1 20-mer peptide, with topical imiquimod. Donors had new IDH1-mutant astrocytomas of WHO grade 3 or 4 (ATRX-lost). Produced via immunoSEQ multiplex PCR; TCRdb's table is partial and in-frame only. The sample holds around 100,000 clones; about nine tenths are singletons and the top ten take 0.5% to 0.65%. From germline, CDR1 is SGHTA and CDR2 FQGTGA. This CDR3 region has 15 residues. Trimming left V 5 bases short and J 4 bases short, with 17 bases between. The material sequenced was PBMCs, taken from a glioma patient whose treatment included an IDH1 peptide vaccine. This receptor was identified in a woman in her 50s with glioma. The chain uses TRBV7-3 and TRBJ1-2; tentatively, D is TRBD1 (5 bases). The CDR3 loop reads CASSLAGGDPYGYTF. The CDR3 region has the DNA TGTGCCAGCAGCCTAGCCGGGGGGGACCCCTATGGCTACACCTTC.